This T cell receptor (beta chain) was observed in a study of PD-L1 blockade in urothelial cancer. Across the whole study: In terms of prior chemotherapy, patients had received 0 to 3 regimens. Analyses were performed on blood at 3 weeks after treatment start (the second dose) and at 6 weeks. Study observations and caveats: Survival was better when pretreatment blood TCR clonality fell below the median.

The templates were synthetic TCR analogs, and they were spiked into each PCR. Repertoires were generated with immunoSEQ multiplex PCR, while TCRdb's copy carries only in-frame clones and drops some. This sample has under 100,000 clones, with around 87% found just once. V was clipped by 7 bases and J by 7 bases, with 28 bases between them. Germline lookup yields CDR1 LNHDA and CDR2 SQIVND (reference sequence). The CDR3 is 17 residues long. As to this clone: What it binds is not known.

Described time point: pretreatment peripheral blood. The TCR sequence derives from a man aged 55 to 69 with urothelial cancer. The input for sequencing was PBMCs, taken around atezolizumab (anti-PD-L1) treatment. This chain links TRBV19 with TRBJ1-1; D possibly corresponds to TRBD1 (6 bases). The CDR3 DNA reads as TGTGCCAGTACCCCCGGGGGGTCGAGGGGGGCGGTCGGTGAAGCTTTCTTT. Amino acid sequence: CASTPGGSRGAVGEAFF.